These 28 T cell receptor beta chains came from one sample sequenced in a study of T cell responses to AZD1222 COVID-19 vaccine. Sequencing was performed with immunoSEQ multiplex PCR; in TCRdb, only in-frame clones are kept and a portion is missing. The sample records some 190,000 clones, 85% to 95% being singletons. Here the sequenced sample was peripheral blood, taken on day 0 of AZD1222 vaccination. These receptors all come from an adult in good health.

This chain links TRBV2 with TRBJ1-6; 9 bases fit TRBD1. From germline, CDR1 is SNHLY and CDR2 FYNNEI. The CDR3 contains 15 residues. Trimming took 10 bases from V and 0 from J; bases not matched to a gene: 4. The CDR3 DNA follows: TGTGCCATCACGACAGGGGGCTCCTATAATTCACCCCTCCACTTT. This codes for CAITTGGSYNSPLHF.

This chain links TRBV19 with TRBJ1-5; 7 bases are shared with TRBD1. Unmatched junction bases numbered 7, after V lost 6 bases and J lost 5 bases. This CDR3 region has 14 residues. The germline V gene encodes CDR1 LNHDA and CDR2 SQIVND (reference sequence). CDR3 DNA: TGTGCCAGTAGCACCAGACAGGGTTATCAGCCCCAGCATTTT. Encoded protein: CASSTRQGYQPQHF.

This sequence joins TRBV18 and TRBJ1-3, with a possible D match to TRBD1 (6 bases). The length of the CDR3 is 13 residues. The germline gives CDR1 KGHSH, CDR2 LQKENI. V was clipped by 2 bases and J by 8 bases, with 10 bases between them. The CDR3 spells CASSPTGADTIYF. CDR3 nucleotide sequence: TGTGCCAGCTCACCAACGGGGGCGGACACCATATATTTT. Full variable domain (outside the CDR3, taken from reference TRBV18 and TRBJ1-3): NAGVMQNPRHLVRRRGQEARLRCSPMKGHSHVYWYRQLPEEGLKFMVYLQKENIIDESGMPKERFSAEFPKEGPSILRIQQVVRGDSAAYFCASSPTGADTIYFGEGSWLTVV.

V gene TRBV19 combines with J gene TRBJ2-7; D gene unclear. Trimming stripped 6 bases from V and 6 bases from J, with 12 bases between. Germline V gives CDR1 LNHDA, CDR2 SQIVND (reference sequence). The CDR3 totals 12 residues. CDR3 sequence (DNA): TGTGCCAGTAGGGGGAACCCCACCGAGCAGTACTTC. This gives the protein CASRGNPTEQYF.

The chain is built from TRBV9 and TRBJ2-1; D is perhaps TRBD1 or TRBD2 (6 bases each). CDR3 size: 16 residues. Between the trimmed V and J ends, which lost 2 bases and 6 bases, there was a span of 18 bases. The germline CDR1 and CDR2 sequences are SGDLS and YYNGEE. CDR3 protein: CASSVTRGHAGNEQFF. Written as DNA, the CDR3 is TGTGCCAGCAGCGTGACCCGGGGGCACGCGGGCAATGAGCAGTTCTTC.

The CDR3 loop reads CASSQGGSAEQYF. CDR3 bases: TGTGCCAGCAGCCAGGGGGGTTCGGCCGAGCAGTACTTC. V and J are TRBV3-1 (or the pseudogene TRBV3-2) and TRBJ2-7, with D perhaps matching TRBD2 (6 bases). V lost 3 bases and J lost 6, with 12 bases in between. Germline V lookup: CDR1 LGHDT, CDR2 YNNKEL (reference sequence). This CDR3 contains 13 residues.

The rearrangement links TRBV18 to TRBJ2-7; tentatively, D is TRBD1 or TRBD2 (5 bases each). V lost 2 bases and J 4 bases, leaving 21 bases between the germline ends. CDR1 and CDR2 from the germline V gene are KGHSH and LQKENI. This CDR3 region has 17 residues. CDR3 in DNA: TGTGCCAGCTCACCAGAAGGGGCAGGGAGTTTTGGGTACGAGCAGTACTTC. The encoded protein is CASSPEGAGSFGYEQYF.

V and J are TRBV6-1 and TRBJ2-1; D unclear. The V end lost 4 bases, the J end lost 12 bases, and 31 bases lay between the germline ends. Germline CDR1 reads MNHNS; CDR2 reads SASEGT. The CDR3 has 18 residues. The CDR3 DNA is TGTGCCAGCAGTGGAACCCAAATCTGGGCAGCAGGTTTTTCGGTGCAGTTCTTC. Its protein is CASSGTQIWAAGFSVQFF.

Only one count was recorded for this clone. The CDR3 reads CASSFGLANEKLFF. The CDR3 nucleotides are TGTGCCAGCAGTTTCGGTTTGGCTAATGAAAAACTGTTTTTT. The V gene is TRBV25-1, the J gene TRBJ1-4, with no clear D. V was shortened by 5 bases and J by 3 bases, with 10 bases between the two germline ends. The CDR3 is 14 residues long. Germline V gene lookup returns CDR1 MGHDK and CDR2 SYGVNS.

The rearrangement links TRBV7-9 to TRBJ1-4; possible D gene TRBD1, 6 bases. Trimming removed 2 bases at V and 2 bases at J, with 9 bases between. Germline lookup yields CDR1 SEHNR and CDR2 FQNEAQ (reference sequence). The CDR3 extends over 15 amino acids. The CDR3 sequence is CASSLRGPTNEKLFF. CDR3 DNA sequence: TGTGCCAGCAGCTTACGGGGGCCGACTAATGAAAAACTGTTTTTT.

The chain has TRBV27 and TRBJ2-7; 9 positions match TRBD1. V lost 2 bases, J lost 3 bases, and 8 bases stayed unmatched. This CDR3 spans 16 amino acids. From germline, CDR1 is MNHEY and CDR2 SMNVEV (reference sequence). CDR3 in amino acids: CASSLGLPGQGYEQYF. CDR3 coding DNA: TGTGCCAGCAGTTTAGGCCTACCGGGACAGGGCTACGAGCAGTACTTC.

The chain employs TRBV27 and TRBJ1-1; 9 positions match TRBD1. The germline CDR1 and CDR2 sequences are MNHEY and SMNVEV (reference sequence). V lost 3 bases to trimming and J lost 2 bases; unmatched junction nucleotides: 4. This CDR3 comprises 15 residues. CDR3 in amino acids: CASSLGTGYNTEAFF. The CDR3, as DNA: TGTGCCAGCAGTTTGGGGACAGGGTACAACACTGAAGCTTTCTTT.

The CDR3 DNA follows: TGTGCCAGCAGCTTGGGGGATTATAGCAATCAGCCCCAGCATTTT. Its translation: CASSLGDYSNQPQHF. The V gene is TRBV7-2, the J gene TRBJ1-5; maybe TRBD1 (5 bases). The germline V gene has CDR1 SGHTA and CDR2 FQGNSA. V was clipped by 3 bases and J by 0 bases, with 9 bases between them. The CDR3 has 15 residues.

The chain recombines TRBV28 with TRBJ1-2, with D uncertain. V lost 7 bases to trimming and J lost 7 bases, with 16 bases between them. CDR3 length equals 13 residues. Germline assignment: CDR1 MDHEN and CDR2 SYDVKM. The CDR3 protein is CASTPDGNSGYTF. CDR3 in DNA: TGTGCCAGCACCCCGGACGGTAATAGTGGCTACACCTTC.

The chain uses TRBV7-2 and TRBJ2-7; D call uncertain. Trimming removed 1 base from V and 0 bases from J, with 13 bases in between. Germline lookup yields CDR1 SGHTA and CDR2 FQGNSA. This CDR3 has 16 residues. CDR3 bases: TGTGCCAGCAGCTTAGAGCTGGGGTTGAGCTCCTACGAGCAGTACTTC. It codes for CASSLELGLSSYEQYF.

The V gene is TRBV6-1, the J gene TRBJ2-1; 14 nucleotides match TRBD2. The CDR3 length is 17 residues. Germline values: CDR1 MNHNS, CDR2 SASEGT. J gave up 8 bases and V 2 bases, and 8 bases lay outside the gene matches. CDR3 bases: TGTGCCAGCAGTGAAATGACCGGGACTAGCGGGGGTTATGAGCAGTTCTTC. As protein: CASSEMTGTSGGYEQFF.

This rearrangement joins TRBV19 to TRBJ2-1, with D perhaps assigned TRBD1 or TRBD2 (6 bases each). Trimming pared 7 bases from V and 1 base from J, leaving 17 bases between. Looked up from germline, CDR1 is LNHDA and CDR2 is SQIVND (reference sequence). The CDR3 extends over 16 amino acids. CDR3 amino acids: CASTRETGKSYNEQFF. CDR3 nucleotides: TGTGCCAGTACGCGGGAAACAGGGAAGTCCTACAATGAGCAGTTCTTC.

The chain has TRBV6-2 or TRBV6-3 and TRBJ2-7; 9 positions match TRBD1. Germline V lookup: CDR1 MNHEY, CDR2 SVGEGT. V gave up 1 base and J gave up 6 bases; unmatched junction bases: 4. This CDR3 is built from 14 residues. The CDR3 here is CASSYLGQGREQYF. In nucleotides, the CDR3 is TGTGCCAGCAGTTACTTGGGACAGGGTCGCGAGCAGTACTTC.

The rearrangement joins TRBV5-6 to TRBJ1-2; D ambiguous. Trimming pared 0 bases from V and 2 bases from J, leaving 8 bases between. CDR1 is SGHDT and CDR2 is YYEEEE in the germline V gene. This CDR3 spans 14 amino acids. DNA for the CDR3: TGTGCCAGCAGCTTGGTATCGGCAAACTATGGCTACACCTTC. It translates to CASSLVSANYGYTF. Based on the CDR3 plus reference TRBV5-6 and TRBJ1-2, the full variable domain is DAGVTQSPTHLIKTRGQQVTLRCSPKSGHDTVSWYQQALGQGPQFIFQYYEEEERQRGNFPDRFSGHQFPNYSSELNVNALLLGDSALYLCASSLVSANYGYTFGSGTRLTVV.

The genes are TRBV25-1 and TRBJ2-3, with D possibly being TRBD1 (5 bases). Germline V gene lookup returns CDR1 MGHDK and CDR2 SYGVNS. V lost 0 bases to trimming and J lost 6 bases, with 16 bases between them. This CDR3 has 16 amino acids. The CDR3 DNA follows: TGTGCCAGCAGTGAATATAGGGTCCAGGGAACGGATACGCAGTATTTT. This encodes CASSEYRVQGTDTQYF.

This clone has only one observation. The rearrangement uses TRBV2 and TRBJ2-1; D remains ambiguous. V shed 6 bases and J shed 2 bases, with 8 bases lying between them. The CDR3 length is 13 residues. The germline V gene encodes CDR1 SNHLY and CDR2 FYNNEI. CDR3 bases: TGTGCCAGCAGAATAGGGACCTACAATGAGCAGTTCTTC. This gives the protein CASRIGTYNEQFF.

The chain combines TRBV21-1 with TRBJ1-5; no DNA check was done on the table's D call, TRBD1. TRBV21-1 counts as a pseudogene. This CDR3 region has 16 residues. CDR3 sequence: CASSKVAQGGAQPQHF. CDR3 in DNA: TGTGCCAGCAGCAAAGTGGCCCAAGGGGGCGCACAGCCCCAGCATTTT.

The V call is TRBV6-5, the J call TRBJ2-7; TRBD2 aligns across 12 bases. Per germline, CDR1 MNHEY and CDR2 SVGAGI. The CDR3 loop spans 15 amino acids. The junction had 1 base not matched to a gene; V was cut back by 0 bases and J by 4 bases. CDR3 loop: CASSYSTSGGYEQYF. The CDR3 DNA sequence: TGTGCCAGCAGTTACTCGACTAGCGGGGGTTACGAGCAGTACTTC.

V gene TRBV12-3 or TRBV12-4 combines with J gene TRBJ1-5, with D unclear. CDR3 size: 13 residues. The germline V and J ends were trimmed by 1 base and 6 bases, with 7 bases remaining between them. The chain's CDR3 is CASSLGAIQPQHF. The CDR3 DNA sequence: TGTGCCAGCAGTTTAGGAGCTATTCAGCCCCAGCATTTT.

The chain couples TRBV5-3 to TRBJ2-7; D uncertain. TRBV5-3 is reported as an ORF; its role is uncertain. CDR3 length equals 14 residues. Trimming removed 2 bases at V and 6 bases at J, with 15 bases between. CDR3 region: CARSFGRQWGEQYF. CDR3 sequence (DNA): TGTGCCAGAAGCTTCGGCAGGCAGTGGGGCGAGCAGTACTTC.

In this sample, this clone turned up a few times. The V gene is TRBV19, the J gene TRBJ2-3, with D possibly being TRBD2 (5 bases). CDR3 length: 12 residues. The germline CDR1 and CDR2 sequences are LNHDA and SQIVND (reference sequence). Trimming left V 6 bases short and J 6 bases short, with 10 bases between. As DNA, the CDR3 is TGTGCCAGTAGCCCGTCGGGGGATACGCAGTATTTT. Amino acids: CASSPSGDTQYF.

This chain links TRBV12-3 or TRBV12-4 with TRBJ1-2; no clear D. CDR3 length: 13 amino acids. Trimming removed 3 bases at V and 2 bases at J, with 7 bases between. The CDR3 region is CASSLQENYGYTF. CDR3 nucleotides: TGTGCCAGCAGTTTGCAGGAAAACTATGGCTACACCTTC.

With regard to this clone: An end of the junction differs from the germline gene, which may be a read error. This chain uses TRBV6-5 with TRBJ2-5; perhaps TRBD1 as D (5 bases). Looked up from germline, CDR1 is MNHEY and CDR2 is SVGAGI. The CDR3 consists of 15 residues. CDR3 DNA: TGTGCCAGCAGCTACTCATGGCAGGGTGGGGAGACCCAGTACTTC. Its translation: CASSYSWQGGETQYF.